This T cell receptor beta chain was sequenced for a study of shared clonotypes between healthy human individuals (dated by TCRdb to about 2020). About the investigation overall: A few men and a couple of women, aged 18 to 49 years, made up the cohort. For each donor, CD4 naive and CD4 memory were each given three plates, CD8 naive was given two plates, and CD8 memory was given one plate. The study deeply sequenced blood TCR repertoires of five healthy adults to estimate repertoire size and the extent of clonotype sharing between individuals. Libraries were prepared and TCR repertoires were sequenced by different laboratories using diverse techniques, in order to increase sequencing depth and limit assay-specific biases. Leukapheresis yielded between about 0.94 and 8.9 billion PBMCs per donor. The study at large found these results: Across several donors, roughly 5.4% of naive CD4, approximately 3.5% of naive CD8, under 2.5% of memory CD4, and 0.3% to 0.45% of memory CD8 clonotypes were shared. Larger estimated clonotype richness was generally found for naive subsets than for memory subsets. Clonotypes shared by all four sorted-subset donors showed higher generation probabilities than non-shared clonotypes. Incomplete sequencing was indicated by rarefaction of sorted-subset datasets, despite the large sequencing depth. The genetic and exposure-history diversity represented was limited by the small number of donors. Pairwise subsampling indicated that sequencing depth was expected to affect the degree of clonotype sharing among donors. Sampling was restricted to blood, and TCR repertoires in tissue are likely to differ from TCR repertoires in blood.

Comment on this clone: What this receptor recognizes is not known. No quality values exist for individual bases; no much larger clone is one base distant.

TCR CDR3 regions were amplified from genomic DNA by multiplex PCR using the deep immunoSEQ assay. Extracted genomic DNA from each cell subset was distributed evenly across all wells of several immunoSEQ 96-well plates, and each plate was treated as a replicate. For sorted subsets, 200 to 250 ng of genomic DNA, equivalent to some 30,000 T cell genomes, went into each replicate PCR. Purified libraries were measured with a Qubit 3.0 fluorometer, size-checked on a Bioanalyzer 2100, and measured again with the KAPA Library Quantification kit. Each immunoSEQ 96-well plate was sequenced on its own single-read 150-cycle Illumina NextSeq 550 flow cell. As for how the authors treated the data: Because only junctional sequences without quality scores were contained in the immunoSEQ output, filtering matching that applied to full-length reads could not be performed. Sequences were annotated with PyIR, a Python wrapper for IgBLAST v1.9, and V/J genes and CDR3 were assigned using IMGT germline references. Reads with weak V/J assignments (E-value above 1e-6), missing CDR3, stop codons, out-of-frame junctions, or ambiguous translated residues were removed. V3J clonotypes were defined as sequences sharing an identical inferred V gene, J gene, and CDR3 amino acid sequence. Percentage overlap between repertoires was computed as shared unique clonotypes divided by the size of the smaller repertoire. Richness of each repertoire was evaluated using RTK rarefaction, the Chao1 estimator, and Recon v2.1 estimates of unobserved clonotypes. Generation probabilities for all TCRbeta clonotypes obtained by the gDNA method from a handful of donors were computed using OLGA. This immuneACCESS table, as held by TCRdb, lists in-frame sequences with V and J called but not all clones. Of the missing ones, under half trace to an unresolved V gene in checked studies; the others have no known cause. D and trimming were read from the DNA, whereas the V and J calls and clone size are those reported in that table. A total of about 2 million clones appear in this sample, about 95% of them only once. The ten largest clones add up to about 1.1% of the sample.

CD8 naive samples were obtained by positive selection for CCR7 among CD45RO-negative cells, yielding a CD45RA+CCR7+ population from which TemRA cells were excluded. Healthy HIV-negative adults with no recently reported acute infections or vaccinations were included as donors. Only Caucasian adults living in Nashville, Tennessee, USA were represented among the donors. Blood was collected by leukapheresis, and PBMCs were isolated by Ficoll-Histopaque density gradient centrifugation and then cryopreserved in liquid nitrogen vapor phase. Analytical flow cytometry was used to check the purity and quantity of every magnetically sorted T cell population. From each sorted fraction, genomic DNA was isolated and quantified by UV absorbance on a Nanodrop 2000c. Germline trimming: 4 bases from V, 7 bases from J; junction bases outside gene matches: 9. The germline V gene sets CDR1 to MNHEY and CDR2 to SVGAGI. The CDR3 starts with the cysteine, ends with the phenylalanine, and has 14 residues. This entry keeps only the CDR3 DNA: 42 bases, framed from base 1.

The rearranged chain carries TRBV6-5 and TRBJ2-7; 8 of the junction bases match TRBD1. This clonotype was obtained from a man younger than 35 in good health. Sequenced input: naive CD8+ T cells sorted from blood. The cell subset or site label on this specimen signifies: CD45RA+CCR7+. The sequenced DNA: TGTGCCAGCAGTTCGGGACAGGAGGGTTGGGAGCAGTACTTC. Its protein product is CASSSGQEGWEQYF.